This TCR beta chain was identified in a study of T cell repertoires in cytomegalovirus infection. The wider study: Selected CMV epitopes included recently identified HLA-C-restricted ones as well as well-studied HLA-B-restricted ones. Shared public TCR beta signatures pointed to both CMV infection and a matching HLA type. Findings of the study overall: Dominating the ex vivo response were HLA-C-restricted CMV-specific TCR beta clonotypes.

This clonotype appeared a few times. Its matching antigen is unknown. TCRdb fed the reads into MiXCR, producing one record per CDR3 protein. Of 20,000 to 30,000 distinct CDR3 sequences in the sample, 22% were seen once. V was cut by 3 bases and J by 7 bases, with 11 bases left in between. The V gene's germline CDR1 is MRHNA and CDR2 SNTAGT. The CDR3 covers 13 residues. The TCR was taken from a human donor in good health (CMV status not recorded). Some clones in this sample may be carry-over from other donors' samples. The specimen was CD8+ T cells from cultured PBMCs, collected from culture after CMV antigen stimulation. The rearrangement joins TRBV6-4 to TRBJ2-3, with TRBD1 as a possible D gene (5 bases). The CDR3 loop reads CASSETESNTQYF. The CDR3 coding sequence is TGTGCCAGCAGTGAGACAGAAAGTAATACGCAGTATTTT.